This T cell receptor (beta chain) was found in a study of T cells in Graves' hyperthyroidism and ophthalmopathy. The CDR3 totals 15 residues. Germline lookup yields CDR1 LNHDA and CDR2 SQIVND (reference sequence). J was trimmed by 2 bases and V by 5 bases; bases with no gene match: 7. This clonotype is a singleton in its sample. Its specificity is not known. Study conclusions and caveats: Expanded thyroid clonotypes (above 0.001) were mostly also found in blood. A median around 5.9 months before onset, the model predicted ophthalmopathy. Ophthalmopathy could be told apart from stable hyperthyroidism with a 13 V-J model.

Researchers took RNA transcripts and amplified the TCR beta CDR3 regions from them. HTBI primers were the set used in a first-round RT-PCR of the TCR CDR3. TCRdb passed the multiplex PCR reads through MiXCR, listing each CDR3 protein once. Among fewer than 550,000 distinct CDR3 sequences listed, less than 25% were seen once. The clonotype was recovered from a woman in her 30s with Graves' ophthalmopathy. The material sequenced was blood. The chain joins TRBV19 to TRBJ2-7; 9 nucleotides line up with TRBD1. CDR3 DNA sequence: TGTGCCAGTAGTGACAGGGGGTTAGTTCCCTACGAGCAGTACTTC. This codes for CASSDRGLVPYEQYF. The whole variable domain, remainder taken from reference TRBV19 and TRBJ2-7, is DGGITQSPKYLFRKEGQNVTLSCEQNLNHDAMYWYRQDPGQGLRLIYYSQIVNDFQKGDIAEGYSVSREKKESFPLTVTSAQKNPTAFYLCASSDRGLVPYEQYFGPGTRLTVT.